This T cell receptor beta chain appears in the sequencing data of a study of glioma-infiltrating T cells after dendritic cell vaccination (dated by TCRdb to 2016 to 2017). As for the study more broadly: Of the 15 glioblastoma patients in the cohort, all drawn from Phase I and II dendritic cell vaccination trials, 9 were newly diagnosed and 6 had recurrent disease. Between the early 2000s and the early 2010s, patients were given autologous tumor lysate-pulsed dendritic cell vaccination. The vaccine consisted of monocyte-derived dendritic cells cultured seven to eight days with IL-4 and GM-CSF, then pulsed overnight with autologous tumor lysate. Patients received three intradermal dendritic cell vaccine injections at biweekly intervals in the arm below the axilla. In glioblastoma patients vaccinated with dendritic cells, deep sequencing of TCR beta CDR3 regions served to measure tumor-infiltrating lymphocyte content and to compare repertoires between tumor and blood. TCR sequencing metrics, including TIL content and tumor-blood repertoire overlap, were correlated with survival after dendritic cell vaccination. The research as a whole found: The three-group TCR overlap response model was characterized as speculative, and prospective validation of the model was stated to be required. TCR clonality showed no direct relationship with survival, which suggests that a diverse polyclonal response may matter. The cohort was small and heterogeneous, with few patients having full blood and tumor sets and even fewer initial-recurrent tumor pairs. Higher estimated pretreatment TIL content predicted longer time to progression and overall survival after dendritic cell vaccination.

About this clone: Its binding antigen is unknown. No qualities accompany the bases; no much larger clone lies one base away. This CDR3 is also generated by other DNA sequences in the sample.

Patients were selected for having adequate residual fresh-frozen tumor tissue and more than two years of available survival data. None of the glioblastoma patients carried an isocitrate dehydrogenase mutation, although molecular status otherwise varied. PBMC collection took place before vaccination, two weeks after the third vaccination, and at tumor progression if progression occurred. Genomic DNA was extracted with the Qiagen DNeasy Blood extraction Kit. CDR1 and CDR2 are read off the germline V gene (reference sequence) as WNHNN and SYGVQD. Here V drops 4 bases and J drops 10 bases, and the junction holds 3 bases not matched to any gene. The CDR3 has 13 amino acids, counting the end cysteine and phenylalanine. The CDR3 DNA has 39 bases and is translated from base 1. TCRB CDR3 regions were amplified from about 2 ug genomic DNA, or all available DNA if less, using the immunoSEQ assay. For multiplex PCR, 60 forward primers for TCR V beta segments and 13 reverse primers for J beta segments were used. Synthetic control templates were spiked into each sample at limiting dilution to estimate reads per starting template. The Illumina HiSeq System generated sequencing reads of 87 bp. The paper's processing steps were these. PCR and sequencing errors were removed by merging closely related sequences with a nearest neighbor algorithm. TCR overlap was measured as the percentage of unique tumor TCR beta sequences that were also present in the peripheral blood of the same patient. TCRdb's version of the immuneACCESS table is confined to in-frame rearrangements and falls short of the full clone set. An unresolved V gene accounts for under half of the shortfall where checked; the remainder is of unknown origin. Clone size and V and J calls were adopted from that table, with D and trimming inferred from the DNA. This sample holds about 82,000 clones; about 90% were observed only once. The top ten clones comprise approximately 3.2% of the sample.

Recombination joined TRBV10-1 with TRBJ1-6; the central 8 bases match TRBD1. Sequencing used blood, obtained before dendritic cell vaccination. The TCR originated in a human donor with glioblastoma. CDR3 reads: CASSGDRSSPLHF. The nucleotides are TGCGCCAGCAGTGGGGACAGGTCCTCACCCCTCCACTTT.